This T cell receptor beta chain came from a study of blood T cells in healthy people across ages. This clonotype was seen only a few times. With a J-beta primer mix and a sample-barcoded 5' primer, a second PCR ran roughly 7 to 11 cycles. TCRdb itself ran the 5' RACE reads through MiXCR, one entry per CDR3 protein. The table lists roughly 800,000 distinct CDR3 sequences, more than 45% of them singletons. Sequencing was carried out using blood. The clonotype comes from a man aged 25-45 years in good health.

DNA of the CDR3: TGCAGCGTGCTGTCGTACAATGAGCAGTACTTC. As protein: CSVLSYNEQYF. This rearrangement joins TRBV29-1 to TRBJ2-1; no firm D call. The J call is doubtful: the DNA matches TRBJ2-7 better. This CDR3 is built from 11 residues. CDR1 and CDR2 (germline): SQVTM, ANQGSEA.